The 28 T cell receptor beta chains below come from one sample, sequenced in a study of cytomegalovirus exposure and HLA in healthy donors (dated 2017 in TCRdb). The library was made by the immunoSEQ multiplex PCR assay. For the multiplex PCR, a mixture combining 60 forward primers for TCR Vbeta segments and 13 reverse primers for TCR Jbeta segments was used. Here the immuneACCESS table is served through TCRdb, limited to in-frame sequences with V and J called. Missing clones are a known gap in these copies; in checked studies unresolved V genes cover under half, and the rest lacks a known reason. Here the sample has tens of thousands of clones; under 80% occur a single time. 5.5% of the sample rests with the top ten. Sequenced: PBMCs. These receptors were collected from a male donor in good health and CMV-seropositive.

The V call is TRBV7-2, the J call TRBJ2-3, with D tentatively TRBD1 (6 bases). Germline V CDR1 and CDR2: SGHTA, FQGNSA. Trimming removed 6 bases at V and 0 bases at J, with 13 bases between. This CDR3 contains 15 residues. The CDR3 DNA sequence: TGTGCCAGCAGGTTTGGGACATTTAGCACAGATACGCAGTATTTT. This codes for CASRFGTFSTDTQYF.

The V and J genes are TRBV19 and TRBJ1-1, with D tentatively TRBD1 (5 bases). The CDR3 runs 14 residues. Trimming removed 1 base at V and 6 bases at J, with 12 bases between. Germline assignment: CDR1 LNHDA and CDR2 SQIVND (reference sequence). DNA for the CDR3: TGTGCCAGTAGTATAGGGCCGGACAAGCCTGAAGCTTTCTTT. This translates into CASSIGPDKPEAFF.

This sequence joins TRBV2 and TRBJ2-7; no firm D call. Germline assignment: CDR1 SNHLY and CDR2 FYNNEI. V was clipped by 6 bases and J by 4 bases, with 4 bases between them. This CDR3 spans 10 amino acids. CDR3 in amino acids: CASSLYEQYF. CDR3 bases: TGTGCCAGCAGCTTATACGAGCAGTACTTC.

The chain employs TRBV7-2 and TRBJ2-5; D is uncertain. Germline V gives CDR1 SGHTA, CDR2 FQGNSA. Trimming left V 5 bases short and J 1 base short, with 11 bases between. This CDR3 is 14 amino acids long. In DNA, the CDR3 is TGTGCCAGCAGCCCAGGCCTACTCCAAGAGACCCAGTACTTC. As protein: CASSPGLLQETQYF. The full variable domain, completed using reference TRBV7-2 and TRBJ2-5, is GAGVSQSPSNKVTEKGKDVELRCDPISGHTALYWYRQSLGQGLEFLIYFQGNSAPDKSGLPSDRFSAERTGGSVSTLTIQRTQQEDSAVYLCASSPGLLQETQYFGPGTRLLVL.

The chain couples TRBV28 to TRBJ2-1, with TRBD2 matching over 10 bases. Trimming took 5 bases from V and 0 from J; bases not matched to a gene: 1. The V gene's germline CDR1 is MDHEN and CDR2 SYDVKM. The CDR3 runs 15 residues. This chain's CDR3 is CASSASGSSYNEQFF. In DNA form, the CDR3 reads TGTGCCAGCAGTGCTAGCGGGAGCTCCTACAATGAGCAGTTCTTC.

This chain joins TRBV6-1 and TRBJ2-7, with 7 bases that match TRBD2. V shed 5 bases, J shed 0 bases, and the junction held 7 bases outside the gene matches. The germline V gene encodes CDR1 MNHNS and CDR2 SASEGT. The CDR3 spans 15 residues. CDR3 sequence (DNA): TGTGCCAGCAGTCGAGCTGGCGGGAGCTCCTACGAGCAGTACTTC. Protein: CASSRAGGSSYEQYF.

V is TRBV11-2 and J is TRBJ1-6; D is undetermined. Germline values: CDR1 SGHAT, CDR2 FQNNGV. The CDR3 is 13 amino acids. V shed 5 bases and J shed 10 bases, with 12 bases lying between them. This chain's CDR3 is CASSLNSGSPLHF. Here the CDR3 DNA reads TGTGCCAGCAGCCTCAATTCCGGGTCACCCCTCCACTTT.

The sample holds one count of this clone. The gene calls are TRBV21-1 and TRBJ2-5; TRBD1 is taken as the D call from the table, unchecked against the DNA. TRBV21-1 is shown as a pseudogene. There are 14 residues in the CDR3. CDR3 DNA sequence: TGTGCCAGGAACGGGACAGGGGGTTTGGAGACCCAGTACTTC. Its protein is CARNGTGGLETQYF.

This clone has more than one count but fewer than ten. V gene TRBV5-5 combines with J gene TRBJ1-2; 10 bases are a match to TRBD1. The CDR3 extends over 18 amino acids. V shed 0 bases and J 7 bases; nucleotides not matched to a gene: 15. Looked up from germline, CDR1 is SGHKS and CDR2 is YYEKEE (reference sequence). In DNA, the CDR3 is TGTGCCAGCAGCTTGGGGACGTTGAGGGGCCGGGACAGGGGTGGCTACACCTTC. Translating gives CASSLGTLRGRDRGGYTF.

This clone was counted only a few times. The V gene is TRBV7-9, the J gene TRBJ1-5; tentative D call: TRBD1 (5 bases). The germline V gene has CDR1 SEHNR and CDR2 FQNEAQ (reference sequence). The germline V and J ends were trimmed by 5 bases and 3 bases, with 11 bases remaining between them. CDR3 length: 14 residues. The CDR3 here is CASSGGVNNQPQHF. The CDR3 DNA follows: TGTGCCAGCAGCGGAGGGGTTAACAATCAGCCCCAGCATTTT.

This chain links TRBV5-6 with TRBJ2-3; TRBD2 aligns across 7 bases. Per the germline V gene, CDR1 is SGHDT and CDR2 is YYEEEE. This CDR3 has 14 residues. Unmatched junction bases numbered 2, after V lost 3 bases and J lost 1 base. DNA of the CDR3: TGTGCCAGCAGCTCTCGGGGGGGCACAGATACGCAGTATTTT. This sequence encodes CASSSRGGTDTQYF.

This clone was counted once. The chain has TRBV27 and TRBJ2-3, with D maybe TRBD1 (6 bases). With 2 bases removed from V and 1 base from J, the gap between germline ends came to 16 bases. There are 17 residues in the CDR3. CDR1 MNHEY and CDR2 SMNVEV come from the germline V gene (reference sequence). Here the CDR3 reads CASSLLFGRGGTDTQYF. The CDR3 nucleotides read TGTGCCAGCAGTTTACTATTCGGCAGGGGAGGCACAGATACGCAGTATTTT.

The chain is built from TRBV10-2 and TRBJ2-1, with D tentatively TRBD1 (6 bases). Germline-derived CDR1 and CDR2 are WSHSY and SAAADI. Trimming removed 3 bases from V and 9 bases from J, with 12 bases in between. The CDR3 has 13 amino acids. CDR3 DNA sequence: TGCGCCAGCAGTGATGTACTAGGGGGTGAGCAGTTCTTC. Residues: CASSDVLGGEQFF.

CDR3 DNA sequence: TGTGCCAGCTCAAACAATGGACTTCAGAAGACTGAAGCTTTCTTT. Protein sequence: CASSNNGLQKTEAFF. The V call is TRBV18, the J call TRBJ1-1; no clear D. CDR1 is KGHSH, CDR2 LQKENI, per germline. CDR3 length: 15 amino acids. With 5 bases removed from V and 5 bases from J, the gap between germline ends came to 18 bases.

This sequence joins TRBV6-5 and TRBJ1-5; a weak D match, TRBD1 (6 bases). The germline CDR1 and CDR2 sequences are MNHEY and SVGAGI. V gave up 0 bases and J gave up 4 bases, with 10 bases separating them. The CDR3 has 15 residues. The DNA for the CDR3 is TGTGCCAGCAGTTACTCGCAGGGGTGGAATCAGCCCCAGCATTTT. Amino acid sequence: CASSYSQGWNQPQHF.

The V call is TRBV6-6, the J call TRBJ1-2, with D perhaps TRBD1 (6 bases). This CDR3 has 15 amino acids. V shed 6 bases and J shed 4 bases, with 18 bases lying between them. Germline loops: CDR1 MNHNY, CDR2 SVGAGI (reference sequence). CDR3 sequence: CASSKATGFSYGYTF. CDR3 DNA: TGTGCCAGCAGCAAAGCCACAGGGTTTTCCTATGGCTACACCTTC.

V gene TRBV29-1 combines with J gene TRBJ1-1, with a possible D match to TRBD1 (5 bases). Between the trimmed V and J ends, which lost 0 bases and 5 bases, there was a span of 22 bases. Germline CDR1 SQVTM, CDR2 ANQGSEA. The CDR3 has 17 residues. The DNA for the CDR3 is TGCAGCGTTGAAGATCCTGTTCTGGGGGGACGGGGGACTGAAGCTTTCTTT. It specifies CSVEDPVLGGRGTEAFF.

The chain is built from TRBV30 and TRBJ1-3; D is possibly TRBD1 (5 bases). Trimming pared 5 bases from V and 8 bases from J, leaving 13 bases between. Germline V gene lookup returns CDR1 GTSNPN and CDR2 SVGIG (reference sequence). The CDR3 consists of 12 residues. The CDR3 nucleotides read TGTGCCTGGGACGGTCCGGGGGACACCATATATTTT. Translation gives CAWDGPGDTIYF.

This rearrangement joins TRBV11-2 to TRBJ2-7, with 8 bases that match TRBD1. After removal of 5 bases from V and 2 bases from J, the junction contained 5 bases not matched to a gene. This CDR3 region has 14 residues. CDR1 is SGHAT, CDR2 FQNNGV, per germline. The CDR3 is CASSLQQGAYEQYF. The DNA for the CDR3 is TGTGCCAGCAGCCTCCAACAGGGGGCCTACGAGCAGTACTTC.

The chain recombines TRBV6-1 with TRBJ1-2; 10 bases match TRBD1. The ends lost 3 bases at V and 5 bases at J; junction bases unmatched: 6. CDR1 and CDR2 from the germline V gene are MNHNS and SASEGT. CDR3 length: 15 amino acids. Written as DNA, the CDR3 is TGTGCCAGCAGTGAGAGCCCGGACAGGGGGTATGGCTACACCTTC. Protein sequence: CASSESPDRGYGYTF.

This chain joins TRBV5-4 and TRBJ2-3, with 7 bases that match TRBD1. V dropped 2 bases and J dropped 0; count of bases not matched to a gene: 12. The CDR3 has 18 amino acids. The germline V gene encodes CDR1 SGHNT and CDR2 YYREEE (reference sequence). Here the CDR3 DNA reads TGTGCCAGCAGCTTAAGACAGGGACGGATTTCTAGCACAGATACGCAGTATTTT. Translating it yields CASSLRQGRISSTDTQYF.

The chain carries TRBV7-2 and TRBJ2-2; TRBD2 agrees at 7 bases. The ends lost 6 bases at V and 4 bases at J; junction bases unmatched: 11. In germline, CDR1 is SGHTA, CDR2 FQGNSA. The CDR3 extends over 16 amino acids. The CDR3 DNA is TGTGCCAGCAGTCTCCTCGGGGAGGGTAGCACCGGGGAGCTGTTTTTT. Protein sequence: CASSLLGEGSTGELFF.

The genes are TRBV10-3 and TRBJ2-7, with 8 positions matching TRBD2. Germline CDR1 reads ENHRY; CDR2 reads SYGVKD. V gave up 3 bases and J gave up 7 bases; unmatched junction bases: 8. The CDR3 contains 14 residues. CDR3 DNA sequence: TGTGCCATCAGTGATAAACTAGCGGTCTCTGAGCAGTACTTC. Translating it yields CAISDKLAVSEQYF.

The chain employs TRBV19 and TRBJ1-4; D possibly corresponds to TRBD1 (6 bases). The CDR3 length is 14 residues. Trimming took 5 bases from V and 8 from J, leaving 15 bases between them. Per the germline V gene, CDR1 is LNHDA and CDR2 is SQIVND (reference sequence). CDR3 amino acids: CASSLGAGGEKLFF. CDR3 bases: TGTGCCAGTAGTCTGGGGGCCGGCGGGGAAAAACTGTTTTTT.

The rearrangement uses TRBV5-1 and TRBJ1-2, with TRBD1 identical over 7 bases. The CDR3 runs 14 residues. Losses at the gene ends were 0 bases for V and 2 bases for J; bases not matched to a gene: 1. CDR1 is SGHRS, CDR2 YFSETQ, per germline. The CDR3 is CASSLEGQNYGYTF. CDR3 sequence (DNA): TGCGCCAGCAGCTTGGAGGGACAGAACTATGGCTACACCTTC.

The rearrangement uses TRBV13 and TRBJ2-5, with 10 bases that match TRBD1. The J call may be in error: the DNA end matches TRBJ2-7 better. The CDR3 has 15 residues. Looked up from germline, CDR1 is PRHDT and CDR2 is FYEKMQ (reference sequence). CDR3 region: CASSLEGTGAYEQYF. The CDR3 nucleotides are TGTGCCAGCAGCTTAGAAGGGACAGGGGCCTACGAGCAGTACTTC.

This clone was picked up one time. The chain has TRBV4-2 and TRBJ1-3, with TRBD1 identical over 8 bases. The trim removed 5 bases at V and 14 bases at J, leaving 14 bases unmatched. CDR1 LGHNA and CDR2 YNFKEQ come from the germline V gene. The CDR3 contains 14 residues. Here the CDR3 reads CASSLAVQGEILYF. In DNA, the CDR3 is TGTGCCAGCAGCTTAGCCGTACAGGGGGAAATCCTATATTTT.

V gene TRBV5-4 combines with J gene TRBJ2-1; 8 positions match TRBD1. V gave up 3 bases and J gave up 11 bases; unmatched junction bases: 4. Germline values: CDR1 SGHNT, CDR2 YYREEE (reference sequence). The CDR3 consists of 12 residues. Here the CDR3 DNA reads TGTGCCAGCAGCTGGGACAGGAACAAGCAGTTCTTC. Its translation is CASSWDRNKQFF.